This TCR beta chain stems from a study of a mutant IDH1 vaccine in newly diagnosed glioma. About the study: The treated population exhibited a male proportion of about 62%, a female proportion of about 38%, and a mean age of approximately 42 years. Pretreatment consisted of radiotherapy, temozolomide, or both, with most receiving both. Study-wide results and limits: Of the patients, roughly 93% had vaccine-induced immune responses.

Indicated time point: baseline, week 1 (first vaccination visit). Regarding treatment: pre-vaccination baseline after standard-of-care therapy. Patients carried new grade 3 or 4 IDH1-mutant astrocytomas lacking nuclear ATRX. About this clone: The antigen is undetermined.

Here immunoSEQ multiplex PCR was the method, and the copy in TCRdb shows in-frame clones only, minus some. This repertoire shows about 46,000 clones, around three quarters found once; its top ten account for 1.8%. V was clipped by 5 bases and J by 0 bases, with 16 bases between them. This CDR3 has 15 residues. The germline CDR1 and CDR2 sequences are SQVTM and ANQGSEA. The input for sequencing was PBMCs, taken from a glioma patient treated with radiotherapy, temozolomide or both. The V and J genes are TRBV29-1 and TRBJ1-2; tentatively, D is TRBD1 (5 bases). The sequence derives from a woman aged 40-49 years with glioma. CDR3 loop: CSVRTGAASNYGYTF. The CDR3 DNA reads TGCAGCGTTCGTACTGGGGCAGCCTCTAACTATGGCTACACCTTC.